These T cell receptor beta chains were read from a single sample in a study of blood T cells in healthy people across ages. TCRdb analysed the 5' RACE reads with MiXCR anew, one entry per CDR3 protein. The sample has hundreds of thousands of distinct CDR3 sequences, approximately 30% seen once. Sequencing used blood. These receptors all stem from an elderly woman in good health. CDR3s leave out the opening cysteine and the closing phenylalanine or tryptophan. A D gene is named only where the DNA matches it firmly.

- | - | TRBV20-1 | SAKAPNDLLEQY
TRBD2 | TRBJ2-3 | TRBV29-1 | SGVLTSGGRGTQY
TRBD2 | TRBJ2-3 | TRBV20-1 | SAIGTSGESTDTQY
- | - | TRBV5-1 | ASSCDSSYNEQY
- | TRBJ2-4 | TRBV30 | AWSEKVVGVTKNIQY
TRBD1 | TRBJ2-1 | TRBV30 | AWSAAGQGALSSYNEQF
TRBD2 | TRBJ2-2 | TRBV9 | ASSSLAGKAGELF
- | TRBJ1-3 | TRBV7-2 | ASSPDSSSGNTIY
TRBD2 | TRBJ2-3 | TRBV29-1 | SGRAASGGAGDTQY
TRBD1 | TRBJ1-3 | TRBV5-1 | ASSATGVSGNTIY
- | TRBJ1-2 | TRBV20-1 | SAYGTSTRDGYT
- | TRBJ1-2 | TRBV20-1 | SATWGGGYGYT
TRBD1 | TRBJ1-1 | TRBV6-6 | ASSSYQGAEAF
- | TRBJ1-5 | TRBV7-2 | ASSLAGNSNQPQH
- | TRBJ1-6 | TRBV5-1 | ASSLEVLPPLH
- | TRBJ2-1 | TRBV7-9 | ASIPLSYNEQF
TRBD2 | TRBJ2-3 | TRBV12-3/TRBV12-4 | ASSFGGDGADTQY
- | TRBJ1-5 | TRBV2 | ASRGQGGMPQH
- | TRBJ2-7 | TRBV20-1 | SAAPGPMLEQY
- | TRBJ1-1 | TRBV20-1 | SADRDFRQVNTEAF
TRBD1 | - | TRBV30 | AWVGTVEQY
- | TRBJ1-5 | TRBV15 | ATRRQDNQPQH
- | TRBJ2-7 | TRBV7-2 | ASSLGQISSYEQY
TRBD2 | TRBJ2-5 | TRBV20-1 | SARPSGVKQETQY
TRBD2 | TRBJ2-7 | TRBV11-3 | ASSRISGGEQY
- | TRBJ2-5 | TRBV7-2 | ASSRVEETQY
- | TRBJ1-4 | TRBV30 | AWERPNEKLF
TRBD1 | TRBJ1-4 | TRBV7-2 | ASSRRDRYEKRF
TRBD2 | TRBJ2-1 | TRBV7-3 | ASSFSSGRGSEQF
TRBD1 | TRBJ2-2 | TRBV7-6 | ASSLVGTGGGGELF
TRBD1 | TRBJ2-7 | TRBV20-1 | SARGIRGFEQY
- | TRBJ2-3 | TRBV3-1 | ASSQAAWGADTQY
TRBD1 | TRBJ2-3 | TRBV7-2 | ASSLSGTGAGDTQY
TRBD1 | - | TRBV6-1 | ASGDRGETQF
TRBD1 | TRBJ2-3 | TRBV20-1 | SASGGQGPDTQY
TRBD1 | TRBJ2-1 | TRBV30 | ASTGGRGDEQF
TRBD1 | TRBJ1-4 | TRBV27 | ASSGSTTGTNEKLF
- | TRBJ1-1 | TRBV5-1 | ASSLEAVAWAEAF
- | TRBJ2-2 | TRBV13 | ASSFGGTINTGELF
- | TRBJ1-2 | TRBV27 | ASSSTSGGQRGYT
TRBD2 | TRBJ2-1 | TRBV5-1 | ASSGGLAESSYNEQF